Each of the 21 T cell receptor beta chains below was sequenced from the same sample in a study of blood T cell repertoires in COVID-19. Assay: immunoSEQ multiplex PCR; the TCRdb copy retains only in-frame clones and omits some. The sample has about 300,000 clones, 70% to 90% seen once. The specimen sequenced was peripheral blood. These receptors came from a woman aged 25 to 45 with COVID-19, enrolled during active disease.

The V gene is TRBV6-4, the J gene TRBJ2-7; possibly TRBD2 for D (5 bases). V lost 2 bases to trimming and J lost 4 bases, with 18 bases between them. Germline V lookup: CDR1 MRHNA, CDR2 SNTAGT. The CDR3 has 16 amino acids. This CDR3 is CASSDPLGGPGYEQYV. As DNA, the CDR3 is TGTGCCAGCAGTGACCCCCTAGGAGGCCCTGGGTACGAGCAGTACGTC.

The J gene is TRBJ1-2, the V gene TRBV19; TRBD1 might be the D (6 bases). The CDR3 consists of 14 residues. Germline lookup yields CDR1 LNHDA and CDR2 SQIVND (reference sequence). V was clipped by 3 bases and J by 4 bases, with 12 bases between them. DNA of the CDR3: TGTGCCAGTAGTATTGCCCGGGACACCTATGGCTACACCTTC. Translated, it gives CASSIARDTYGYTF. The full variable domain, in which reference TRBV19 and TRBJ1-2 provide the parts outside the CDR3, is DGGITQSPKYLFRKEGQNVTLSCEQNLNHDAMYWYRQDPGQGLRLIYYSQIVNDFQKGDIAEGYSVSREKKESFPLTVTSAQKNPTAFYLCASSIARDTYGYTFGSGTRLTVV.

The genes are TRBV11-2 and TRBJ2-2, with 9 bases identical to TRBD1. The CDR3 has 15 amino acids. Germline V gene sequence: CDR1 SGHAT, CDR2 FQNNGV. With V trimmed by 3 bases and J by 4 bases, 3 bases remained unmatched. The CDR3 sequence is CASSFYRGPTGELFF. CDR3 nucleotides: TGTGCCAGCAGCTTCTACAGGGGGCCCACCGGGGAGCTGTTTTTT.

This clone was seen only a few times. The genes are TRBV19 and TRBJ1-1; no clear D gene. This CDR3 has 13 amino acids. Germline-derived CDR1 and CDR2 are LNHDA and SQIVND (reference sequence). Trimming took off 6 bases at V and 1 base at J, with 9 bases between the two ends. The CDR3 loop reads CASSLSGNTEAFF. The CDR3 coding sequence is TGTGCCAGTAGCCTGAGCGGGAACACTGAAGCTTTCTTT.

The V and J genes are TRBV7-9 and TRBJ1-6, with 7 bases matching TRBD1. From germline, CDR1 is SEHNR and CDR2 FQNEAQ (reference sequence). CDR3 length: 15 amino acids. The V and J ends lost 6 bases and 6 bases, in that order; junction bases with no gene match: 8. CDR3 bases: TGTGCCAGCAGTCAAACAGGGGCCGGTAATTCACCCCTCCACTTT. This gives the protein CASSQTGAGNSPLHF.

CDR3 sequence reads: CASSKLTSGDRTDTQYF. CDR3 DNA sequence: TGTGCCAGCAGTAAGCTGACTAGCGGGGACCGCACAGATACGCAGTATTTT. V and J are TRBV27 and TRBJ2-3; 11 nucleotides match TRBD2. Germline V gives CDR1 MNHEY, CDR2 SMNVEV (reference sequence). This CDR3 comprises 17 residues. V was pared by 5 bases and J by 1 base, with 8 bases of the junction left unmatched.

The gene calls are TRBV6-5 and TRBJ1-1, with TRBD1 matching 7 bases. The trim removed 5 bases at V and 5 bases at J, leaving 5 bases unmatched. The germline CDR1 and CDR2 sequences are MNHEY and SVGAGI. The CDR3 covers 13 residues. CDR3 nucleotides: TGTGCCAGCAGTAAACAGGGGAAGACTGAAGCTTTCTTT. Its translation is CASSKQGKTEAFF.

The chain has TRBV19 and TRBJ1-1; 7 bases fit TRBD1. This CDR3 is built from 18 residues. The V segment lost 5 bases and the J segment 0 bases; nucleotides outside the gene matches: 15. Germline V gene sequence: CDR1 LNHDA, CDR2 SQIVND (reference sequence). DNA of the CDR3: TGTGCCAGTAGTCCCTACCCCGGGACAGATTTCATGAACACTGAAGCTTTCTTT. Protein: CASSPYPGTDFMNTEAFF.

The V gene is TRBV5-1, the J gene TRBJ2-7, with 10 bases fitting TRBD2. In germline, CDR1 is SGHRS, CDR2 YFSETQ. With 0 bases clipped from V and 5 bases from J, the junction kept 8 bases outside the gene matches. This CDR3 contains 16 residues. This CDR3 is CASSLDLAGGRDEQYF. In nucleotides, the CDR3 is TGCGCCAGCAGCTTGGACTTAGCGGGGGGCCGCGACGAGCAGTACTTC.

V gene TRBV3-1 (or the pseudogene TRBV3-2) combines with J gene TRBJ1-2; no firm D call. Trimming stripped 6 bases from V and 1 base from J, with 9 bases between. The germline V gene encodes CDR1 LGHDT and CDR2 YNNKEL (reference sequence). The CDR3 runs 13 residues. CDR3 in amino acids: CASSTEVNYGYTF. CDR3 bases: TGTGCCAGCAGTACGGAGGTTAACTATGGCTACACCTTC.

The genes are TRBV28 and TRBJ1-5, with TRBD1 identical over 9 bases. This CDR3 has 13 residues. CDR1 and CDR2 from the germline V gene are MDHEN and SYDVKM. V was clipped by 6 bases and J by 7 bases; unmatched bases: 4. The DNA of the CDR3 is TGTGCCAGCAGCCAGGACAGGGGCCAGCCCCAGCATTTT. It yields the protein CASSQDRGQPQHF.

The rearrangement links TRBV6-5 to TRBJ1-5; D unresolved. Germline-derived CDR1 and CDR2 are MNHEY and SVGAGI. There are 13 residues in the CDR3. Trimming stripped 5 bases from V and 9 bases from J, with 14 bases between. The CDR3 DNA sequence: TGTGCCAGCAGTCTTGGTAGCCAGAGGCCCCAGCATTTT. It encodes CASSLGSQRPQHF.

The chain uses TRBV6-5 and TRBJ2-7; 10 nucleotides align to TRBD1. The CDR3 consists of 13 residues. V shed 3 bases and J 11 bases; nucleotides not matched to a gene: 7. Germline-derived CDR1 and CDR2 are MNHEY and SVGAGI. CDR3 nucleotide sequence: TGTGCCAGCAGTTATAGGGGACAGGGGAAGAAGTACTTC. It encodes CASSYRGQGKKYF.

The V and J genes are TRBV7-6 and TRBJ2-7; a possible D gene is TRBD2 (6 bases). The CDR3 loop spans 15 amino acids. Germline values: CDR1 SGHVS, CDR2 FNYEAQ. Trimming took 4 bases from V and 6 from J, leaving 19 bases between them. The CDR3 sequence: CASSSPAGPGGEQYF. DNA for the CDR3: TGTGCCAGCAGCTCACCTGCGGGACCCGGTGGCGAGCAGTACTTC.

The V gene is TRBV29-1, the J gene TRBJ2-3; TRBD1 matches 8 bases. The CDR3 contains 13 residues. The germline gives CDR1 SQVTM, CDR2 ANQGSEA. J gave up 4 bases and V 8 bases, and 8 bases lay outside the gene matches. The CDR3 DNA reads TGCAGCAGTGACGACAGGGGTTCAGATACGCAGTATTTT. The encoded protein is CSSDDRGSDTQYF.

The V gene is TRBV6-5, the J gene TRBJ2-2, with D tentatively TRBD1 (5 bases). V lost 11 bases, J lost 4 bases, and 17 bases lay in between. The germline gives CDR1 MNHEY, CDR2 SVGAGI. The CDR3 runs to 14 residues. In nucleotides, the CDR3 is TGTGCCGGACATTTGGCAGGTGGCACCGGGGAGCTGTTTTTT. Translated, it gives CAGHLAGGTGELFF.

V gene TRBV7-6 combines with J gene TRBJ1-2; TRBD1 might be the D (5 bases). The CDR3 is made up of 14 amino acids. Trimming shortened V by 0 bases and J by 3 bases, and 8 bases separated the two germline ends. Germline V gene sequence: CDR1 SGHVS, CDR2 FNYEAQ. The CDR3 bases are TGTGCCAGCAGCTTAGCCTCGGGGGACTATGGCTACACCTTC. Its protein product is CASSLASGDYGYTF.

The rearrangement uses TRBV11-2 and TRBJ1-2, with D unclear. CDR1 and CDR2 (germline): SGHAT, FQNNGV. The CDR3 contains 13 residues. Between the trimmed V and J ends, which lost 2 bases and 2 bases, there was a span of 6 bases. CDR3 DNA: TGTGCCAGCAGCTTAAACAGCAACTATGGCTACACCTTC. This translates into CASSLNSNYGYTF.

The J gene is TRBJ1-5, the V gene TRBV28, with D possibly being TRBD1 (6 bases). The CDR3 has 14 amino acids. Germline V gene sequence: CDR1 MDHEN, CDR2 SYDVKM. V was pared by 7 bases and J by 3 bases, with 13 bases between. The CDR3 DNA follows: TGTGCCAGCAACAAGTGGGACAACAATCAGCCCCAGCATTTT. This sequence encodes CASNKWDNNQPQHF.

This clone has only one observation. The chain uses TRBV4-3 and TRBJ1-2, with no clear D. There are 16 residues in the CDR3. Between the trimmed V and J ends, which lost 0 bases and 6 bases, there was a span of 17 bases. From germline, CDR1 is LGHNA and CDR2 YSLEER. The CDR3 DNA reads TGCGCCAGCAGCCAAGATCTCGGAGTAAATCCCAATGGCTACACCTTC. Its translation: CASSQDLGVNPNGYTF.

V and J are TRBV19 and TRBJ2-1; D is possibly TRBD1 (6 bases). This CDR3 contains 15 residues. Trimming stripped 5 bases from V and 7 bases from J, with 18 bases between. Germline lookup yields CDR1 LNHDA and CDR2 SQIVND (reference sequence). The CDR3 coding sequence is TGTGCCAGTAGTTGGGATAGGGGGTTGGGGAATGAGCAGTTCTTC. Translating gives CASSWDRGLGNEQFF. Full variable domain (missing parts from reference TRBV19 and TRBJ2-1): DGGITQSPKYLFRKEGQNVTLSCEQNLNHDAMYWYRQDPGQGLRLIYYSQIVNDFQKGDIAEGYSVSREKKESFPLTVTSAQKNPTAFYLCASSWDRGLGNEQFFGPGTRLTVL.